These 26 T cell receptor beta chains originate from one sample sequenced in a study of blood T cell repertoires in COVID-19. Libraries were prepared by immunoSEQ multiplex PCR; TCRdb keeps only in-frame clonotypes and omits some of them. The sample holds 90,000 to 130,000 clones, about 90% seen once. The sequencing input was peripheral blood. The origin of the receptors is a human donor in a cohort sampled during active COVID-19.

The CDR3 spells CASSPSSDRRPGYTF. CDR3 in DNA: TGTGCCAGCTCGCCTTCCTCGGACAGGCGCCCCGGCTACACCTTC. The chain carries TRBV18 and TRBJ1-2, with 7 bases aligning to TRBD1. The CDR3 loop spans 15 amino acids. After removal of 6 bases from V and 8 bases from J, the junction contained 15 bases not matched to a gene. Germline V gives CDR1 KGHSH, CDR2 LQKENI.

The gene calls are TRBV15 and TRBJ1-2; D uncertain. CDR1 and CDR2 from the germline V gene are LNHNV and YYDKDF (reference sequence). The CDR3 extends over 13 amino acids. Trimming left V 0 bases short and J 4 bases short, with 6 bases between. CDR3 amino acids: CATSRDLFYGYTF. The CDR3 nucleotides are TGTGCCACCAGCAGAGACCTATTCTATGGCTACACCTTC.

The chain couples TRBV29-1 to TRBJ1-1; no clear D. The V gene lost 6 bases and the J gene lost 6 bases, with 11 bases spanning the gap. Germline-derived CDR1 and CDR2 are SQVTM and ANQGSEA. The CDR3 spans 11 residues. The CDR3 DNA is TGCAGCGTGCTACTTGGGCCTGAAGCTTTCTTT. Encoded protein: CSVLLGPEAFF.

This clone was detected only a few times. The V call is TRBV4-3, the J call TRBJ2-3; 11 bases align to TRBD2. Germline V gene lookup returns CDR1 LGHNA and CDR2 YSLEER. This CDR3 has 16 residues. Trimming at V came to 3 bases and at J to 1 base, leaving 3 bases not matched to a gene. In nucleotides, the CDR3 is TGCGCCAGCAGCCAGTCGACTAGCGGGGGCACAGATACGCAGTATTTT. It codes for CASSQSTSGGTDTQYF.

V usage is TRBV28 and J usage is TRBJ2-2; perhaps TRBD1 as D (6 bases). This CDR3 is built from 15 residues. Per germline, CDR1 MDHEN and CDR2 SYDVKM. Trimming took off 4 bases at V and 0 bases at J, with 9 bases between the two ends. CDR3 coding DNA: TGTGCCAGCAGTTCAGGGGCAGCGAACACCGGGGAGCTGTTTTTT. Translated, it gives CASSSGAANTGELFF. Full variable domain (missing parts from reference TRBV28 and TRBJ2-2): DVKVTQSSRYLVKRTGEKVFLECVQDMDHENMFWYRQDPGLGLRLIYFSYDVKMKEKGDIPEGYSVSREKKERFSLILESASTNQTSMYLCASSSGAANTGELFFGEGSRLTVL.

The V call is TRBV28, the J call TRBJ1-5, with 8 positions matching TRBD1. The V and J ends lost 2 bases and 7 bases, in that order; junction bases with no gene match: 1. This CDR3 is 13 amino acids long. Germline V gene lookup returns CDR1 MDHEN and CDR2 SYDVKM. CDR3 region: CASSLDRGQPQHF. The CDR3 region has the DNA TGTGCCAGCAGTTTAGACAGGGGCCAGCCCCAGCATTTT.

CDR3 nucleotide sequence: TGTGCCAGCAGTCTCAGAGGCGGGGATTCGAACAATCAGCCCCAGCATTTT. As protein: CASSLRGGDSNNQPQHF. This chain uses TRBV6-6 with TRBJ1-5; D not certain. The CDR3 extends over 17 amino acids. The germline gives CDR1 MNHNY, CDR2 SVGAGI (reference sequence). With 5 bases removed from V and 3 bases from J, the gap between germline ends came to 20 bases.

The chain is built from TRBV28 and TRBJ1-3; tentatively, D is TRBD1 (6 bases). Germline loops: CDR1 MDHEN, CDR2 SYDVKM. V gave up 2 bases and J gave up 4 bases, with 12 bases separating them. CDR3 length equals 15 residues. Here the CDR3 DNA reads TGTGCCAGCAGTTTAGCGACAGGTTCAGGAAACACCATATATTTT. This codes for CASSLATGSGNTIYF.

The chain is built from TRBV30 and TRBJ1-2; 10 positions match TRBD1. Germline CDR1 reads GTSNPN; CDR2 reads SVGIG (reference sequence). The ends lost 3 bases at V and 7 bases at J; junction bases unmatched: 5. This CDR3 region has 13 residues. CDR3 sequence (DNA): TGTGCCTGGAGCGGGACAGGGGATTCTGGCTACACCTTC. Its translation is CAWSGTGDSGYTF.

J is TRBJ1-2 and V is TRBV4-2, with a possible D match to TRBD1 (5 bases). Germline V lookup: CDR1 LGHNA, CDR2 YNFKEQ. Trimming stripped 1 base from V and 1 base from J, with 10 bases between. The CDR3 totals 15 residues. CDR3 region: CASSQVDSDNYGYTF. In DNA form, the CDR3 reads TGTGCCAGCAGCCAAGTAGACAGCGATAACTATGGCTACACCTTC.

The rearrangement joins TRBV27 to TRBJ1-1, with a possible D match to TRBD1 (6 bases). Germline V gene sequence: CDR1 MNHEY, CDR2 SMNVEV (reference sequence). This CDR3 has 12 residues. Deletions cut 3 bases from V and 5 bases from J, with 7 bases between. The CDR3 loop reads CASSLRGTEAFF. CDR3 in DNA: TGTGCCAGCAGTTTGAGGGGGACTGAAGCTTTCTTT.

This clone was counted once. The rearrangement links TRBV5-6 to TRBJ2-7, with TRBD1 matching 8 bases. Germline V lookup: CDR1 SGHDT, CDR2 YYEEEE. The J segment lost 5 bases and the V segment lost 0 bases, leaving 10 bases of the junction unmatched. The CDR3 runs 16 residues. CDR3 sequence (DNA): TGTGCCAGCAGCTTGGGGAGTCGCGGACAGGGAAACGAGCAGTACTTC. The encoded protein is CASSLGSRGQGNEQYF.

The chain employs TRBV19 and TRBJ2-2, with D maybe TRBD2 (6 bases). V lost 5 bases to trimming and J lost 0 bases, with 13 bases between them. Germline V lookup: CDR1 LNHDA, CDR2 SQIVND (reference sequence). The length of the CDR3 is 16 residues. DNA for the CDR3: TGTGCCAGTAGTGGCGGGGCGTTGTCGAACACCGGGGAGCTGTTTTTT. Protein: CASSGGALSNTGELFF.

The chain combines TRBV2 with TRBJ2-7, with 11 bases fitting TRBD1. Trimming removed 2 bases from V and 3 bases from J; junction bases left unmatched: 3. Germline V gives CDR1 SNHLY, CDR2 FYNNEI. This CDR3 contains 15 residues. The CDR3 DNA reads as TGTGCCAGCAGTGAAAGGACAGGGGGCTACTACGAGCAGTACTTC. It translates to CASSERTGGYYEQYF.

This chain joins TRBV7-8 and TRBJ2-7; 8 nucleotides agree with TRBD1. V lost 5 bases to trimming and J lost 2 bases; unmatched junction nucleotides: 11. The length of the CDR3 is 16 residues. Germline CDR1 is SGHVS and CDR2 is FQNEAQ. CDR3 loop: CASSDRTQGAPYEQYF. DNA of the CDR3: TGTGCCAGCAGCGACCGAACGCAGGGGGCCCCCTACGAGCAGTACTTC.

The CDR3 DNA follows: TGTGCCAGTAGTATCGGGGTCCAATTCGGCTACACCTTC. This gives the protein CASSIGVQFGYTF. This sequence joins TRBV19 and TRBJ1-2, with unresolved D. Trimming took 3 bases from V and 8 from J, leaving 13 bases between them. The germline CDR1 and CDR2 sequences are LNHDA and SQIVND (reference sequence). This CDR3 contains 13 residues.

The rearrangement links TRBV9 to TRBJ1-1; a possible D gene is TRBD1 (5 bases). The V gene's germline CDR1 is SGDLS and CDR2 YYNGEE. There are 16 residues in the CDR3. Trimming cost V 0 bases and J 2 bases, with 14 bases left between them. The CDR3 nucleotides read TGTGCCAGCAGCGTAGGGGGCAGGGCCGGCAACACTGAAGCTTTCTTT. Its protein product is CASSVGGRAGNTEAFF.

The CDR3 loop is CASSFDRASNSPLHF. CDR3 bases: TGCGCCAGCAGCTTCGACAGGGCCTCTAATTCACCCCTCCACTTT. The chain combines TRBV5-1 with TRBJ1-6; TRBD1 matches at 7 bases. From germline, CDR1 is SGHRS and CDR2 YFSETQ. This CDR3 has 15 amino acids. Trimming took 2 bases from V and 6 from J; bases not matched to a gene: 5.

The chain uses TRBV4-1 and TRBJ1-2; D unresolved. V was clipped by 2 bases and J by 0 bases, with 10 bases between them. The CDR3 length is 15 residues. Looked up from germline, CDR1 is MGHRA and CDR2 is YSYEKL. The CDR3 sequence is CASSQSERANYGYTF. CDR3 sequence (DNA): TGCGCCAGCAGCCAAAGTGAGCGGGCTAACTATGGCTACACCTTC.

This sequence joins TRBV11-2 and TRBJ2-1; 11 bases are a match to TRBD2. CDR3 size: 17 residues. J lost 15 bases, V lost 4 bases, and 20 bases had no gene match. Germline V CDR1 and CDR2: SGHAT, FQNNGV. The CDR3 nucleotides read TGTGCCAGCAGCTCAATCTCTAGCGGGAGGCCCCGGCGGAGATTGTTCTTC. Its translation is CASSSISSGRPRRRLFF.

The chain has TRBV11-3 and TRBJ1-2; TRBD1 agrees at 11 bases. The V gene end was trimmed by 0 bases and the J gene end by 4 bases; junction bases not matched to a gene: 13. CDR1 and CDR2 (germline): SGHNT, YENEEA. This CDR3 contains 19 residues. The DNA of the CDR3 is TGTGCCAGCAGCTTAGATCAAAGGGTGGACAGGGGGCACGGCTATGGCTACACCTTC. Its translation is CASSLDQRVDRGHGYGYTF.

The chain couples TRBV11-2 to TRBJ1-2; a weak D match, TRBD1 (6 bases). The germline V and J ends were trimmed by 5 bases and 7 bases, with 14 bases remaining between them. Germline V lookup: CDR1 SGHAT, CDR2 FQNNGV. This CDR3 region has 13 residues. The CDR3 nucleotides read TGTGCCAGCAGCCAACAGGGTTTCGGTGGCTACACCTTC. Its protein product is CASSQQGFGGYTF. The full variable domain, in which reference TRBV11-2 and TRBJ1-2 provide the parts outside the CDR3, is EAGVAQSPRYKIIEKRQSVAFWCNPISGHATLYWYQQILGQGPKLLIQFQNNGVVDDSQLPKDRFSAERLKGVDSTLKIQPAKLEDSAVYLCASSQQGFGGYTFGSGTRLTVV.

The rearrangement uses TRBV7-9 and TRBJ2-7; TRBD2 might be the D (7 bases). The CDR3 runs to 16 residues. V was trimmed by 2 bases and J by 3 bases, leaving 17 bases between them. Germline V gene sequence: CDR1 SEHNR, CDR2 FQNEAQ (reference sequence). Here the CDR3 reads CASSLWGRGTGYEQYF. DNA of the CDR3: TGTGCCAGCAGCTTATGGGGGCGGGGGACGGGCTACGAGCAGTACTTC.

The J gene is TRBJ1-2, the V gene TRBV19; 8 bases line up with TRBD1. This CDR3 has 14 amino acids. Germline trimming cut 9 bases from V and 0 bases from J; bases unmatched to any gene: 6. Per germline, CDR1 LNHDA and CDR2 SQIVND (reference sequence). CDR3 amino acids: CASRTGSANYGYTF. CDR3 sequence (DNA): TGTGCCAGCCGGACAGGGAGCGCTAACTATGGCTACACCTTC.

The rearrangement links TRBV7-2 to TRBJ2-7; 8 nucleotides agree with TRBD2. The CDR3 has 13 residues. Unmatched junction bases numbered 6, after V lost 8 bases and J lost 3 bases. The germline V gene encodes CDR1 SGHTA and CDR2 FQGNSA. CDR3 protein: CASRSAGGYEQYF. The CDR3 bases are TGTGCCAGCCGATCGGCGGGAGGCTACGAGCAGTACTTC.

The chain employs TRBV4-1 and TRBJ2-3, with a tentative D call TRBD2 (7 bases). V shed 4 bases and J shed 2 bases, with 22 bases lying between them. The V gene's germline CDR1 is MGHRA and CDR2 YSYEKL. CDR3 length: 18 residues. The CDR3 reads CASSLRRGGGLNTDTQYF. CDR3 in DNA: TGCGCCAGCAGCCTCCGAAGAGGGGGGGGACTTAACACAGATACGCAGTATTTT.